This T cell receptor beta chain was sequenced for a study of blood T cell repertoires in COVID-19 (dated by TCRdb to about 2020). About the investigation overall: The collaborator samples originated in the United States, Italy and Spain and spanned the acute and convalescent phases of COVID-19. The prospective study material was composed of cDNA or gDNA derived from T cells, B-cell-depleted T cells, or PBMCs. Deeply sampled blood TCRbeta repertoires from subjects exposed to, actively infected with, or recovered from COVID-19 were included in the dataset. The repertoires were released in a freely available public database intended as a resource for research on the immune response to SARS-CoV-2. Samples came from the ongoing ImmuneRACE study (first 160 participants) plus 1,254 subjects from 6 global collaborators. A de-identified subject ID, COVID-19 status, age in years and sex were almost always included in the sample metadata. Where HLA class I and class II types were available, the types were taken from metadata supplied by the sample provider, not from assay-based typing. The paper's findings and limits, for the study overall: The amount of clinical and demographic metadata varied by source and participant and was provided uncurated.

The V end loses 0 bases and the J end loses 1 base, and a stretch of 9 bases separates them. Reading the germline V gene gives CDR1 ENHRY and CDR2 SYGVKD. The CDR3, from cysteine to phenylalanine, totals 15 residues. Just CDR3 DNA is preserved here, 45 bases in frame from base 1. Collaborating institutions collected whole blood in K2EDTA tubes following their own protocols. For TCRbeta analysis, collaborators shipped samples as frozen whole blood, isolated PBMCs, or DNA extracted from either of those sample types. TCRbeta CDR3 regions were amplified from genomic DNA using the immunoSEQ Assay, a bias-controlled multiplex PCR. Per the authors' processing: Within the assay, amplification of reference gene primers was used to estimate how many nucleated cells each sample contained. To quantify the absolute abundance of each unique TCRbeta CDR3 rearrangement, sequence reads were collapsed and filtered. For each sample, productive Simpson clonality was calculated as the square root of Simpson's diversity index over productive rearrangements. Entries here come from immuneACCESS through TCRdb and include only in-frame sequences with V and J called. Some clones fail to appear in such tables; in the studies checked, an unresolved V gene covers under half of the shortfall, and the cause of the remainder is unknown. The V and J calls and clone size come from that table; D and trimming were worked out from the DNA. The table for this sample lists around 100,000 clones; about 85% of them were counted only once. The ten top clones hold approximately 3.1% of the sample.

This clone was seen just once. Its cognate antigen has yet to be identified. There are no base qualities to consult, and no much larger clone falls within one base. The chain couples TRBV10-3 to TRBJ1-1; D gene: possibly TRBD1, on 5 matching bases. This TCR came from a man aged 45-60 years in a cohort sampled during active COVID-19. Sequencing was done on a sample of peripheral blood. The nucleotides read TGTGCCATCAGTGAGTCAGGCCAGGGGAACACTGAAGCTTTCTTT. Translation gives CAISESGQGNTEAFF.